A selection of T cell receptor beta chains follows, all from one sample in a study of early T cells in non-severe SARS-CoV-2 infection. Using its own MiXCR run on the 5' RACE reads, TCRdb lists one record per CDR3 protein. The sample holds around 40,000 distinct CDR3 sequences, under 14% seen once. The source material was whole blood. These receptors were collected from an adult who was a healthcare worker with PCR-confirmed SARS-CoV-2 infection or an uninfected control (not recorded which). CDR3s include the opening cysteine and the closing phenylalanine or tryptophan. Each record gives: clone size, J gene, D gene, V gene, CDR3 DNA, CDR3 protein. D genes are given only for firm matches. Not all rows give a size; the values are once, few, many and, for expanded clones, a class.

size: -
J: TRBJ2-7
D: -
V: TRBV28
DNA: TGTGCCAGCAGTTTAAGGTTTACGGGCGAGCAGTACTTC
CDR3: CASSLRFTGEQYF

size: few
J: TRBJ2-2
D: TRBD1
V: TRBV27
DNA: TGTGCCAGCAGTCAACGTGGGACAGGAAACACCGGGGAGCTGTTTTTT
CDR3: CASSQRGTGNTGELFF

size: few
J: TRBJ2-2
D: TRBD1
V: TRBV3-1
DNA: TGTGCCAGCAGCCCAGTCCAGGGGGCTGGGGAGCTGTTTTTT
CDR3: CASSPVQGAGELFF

size: -
J: TRBJ1-6
D: TRBD1
V: TRBV5-1
DNA: TGCGCCAGCAGCCTCTCGACAGGGGAAGATTCACCCCTCCACTTT
CDR3: CASSLSTGEDSPLHF

size: many
J: TRBJ2-1
D: TRBD2
V: TRBV7-6
DNA: TGTGCCAGCAGCTCGCAGACTAGCGGACCATCGCCCTACAATGAGCAGTTCTTC
CDR3: CASSSQTSGPSPYNEQFF

size: -
J: TRBJ2-1
D: TRBD2
V: TRBV7-2
DNA: TGTGCCAGCAGAGCTAGCGGGAGGAGGGACGGTGAGCAGTTCTTC
CDR3: CASRASGRRDGEQFF

size: few
J: TRBJ1-5
D: -
V: TRBV12-3/TRBV12-4
DNA: TGTGCCAGCAGTTTAACAGAGGATCAGCCCCAGCATTTT
CDR3: CASSLTEDQPQHF

size: few
J: TRBJ2-7
D: TRBD2
V: TRBV25-1
DNA: TGTGCCAGCGCCCAGGGCGGGAGCTCCTACGAGCAGTACTTC
CDR3: CASAQGGSSYEQYF

size: few
J: TRBJ1-1
D: -
V: TRBV29-1
DNA: TGCAGCGTTTTAGGAGGCACTGAAGCTTTCTTT
CDR3: CSVLGGTEAFF

size: many
J: TRBJ1-6
D: -
V: TRBV4-1
DNA: TGCGCCAGCAGCCAAGAGGGTTTAGGGGCCTCCAGCAATTCACCCCTCCACTTT
CDR3: CASSQEGLGASSNSPLHF

size: few
J: TRBJ1-1
D: -
V: TRBV7-2
DNA: TGTGCCAGCAGCTCCTGGGGACGGGGCACTGAAGCTTTCTTT
CDR3: CASSSWGRGTEAFF

size: -
J: TRBJ2-1
D: TRBD2
V: TRBV4-1
DNA: TGCGCCAGCAGCCAAGGGACTAGCGGGATGATTGAGCAGTTCTTC
CDR3: CASSQGTSGMIEQFF

size: few
J: TRBJ1-2
D: -
V: TRBV28
DNA: TGTGCCAGCAGTGGCGGGGGACGGAACTATGGCTACACCTTC
CDR3: CASSGGGRNYGYTF

size: many
J: TRBJ1-5
D: -
V: TRBV10-3
DNA: TGTGCCACCCGATCGTTCGGTAGCAATCAGCCCCAGCATTTT
CDR3: CATRSFGSNQPQHF

size: few
J: TRBJ2-3
D: -
V: TRBV6-4
DNA: TGTGCCAGCTCCGAAGGGGGTGTCACAGATACGCAGTATTTT
CDR3: CASSEGGVTDTQYF

size: many
J: TRBJ2-7
D: TRBD2
V: TRBV28
DNA: TGTGTCGTAGCGGGACTTTCCTACGAGCAGTACTTC
CDR3: CVVAGLSYEQYF

size: few
J: TRBJ2-7
D: TRBD2
V: TRBV20-1
DNA: TGCAGTCTTAGCGGGACCAGCTACGAGCAGTACTTC
CDR3: CSLSGTSYEQYF

size: -
J: TRBJ1-5
D: -
V: TRBV2
DNA: TGTGCCAGCAGTACCTTCCGAGATCAGCCCCAGCATTTC
CDR3: CASSTFRDQPQHF

size: -
J: TRBJ1-1
D: -
V: TRBV29-1
DNA: TGCAGCGCGGCGACAGAAATGAACACTGAAGCTTTCTTT
CDR3: CSAATEMNTEAFF

size: many
J: TRBJ2-3
D: TRBD2
V: TRBV6-2/TRBV6-3
DNA: TGTGCCACCTATGGTCTAGCGGGATCCACAGATACGCAGTATTTT
CDR3: CATYGLAGSTDTQYF

size: many
J: TRBJ2-1
D: TRBD2
V: TRBV3-1
DNA: TGTGCCAGCAGACGAGCGGGAGGAAGCAATGAGCAGTTCTTC
CDR3: CASRRAGGSNEQFF

size: few
J: TRBJ2-1
D: TRBD2
V: TRBV7-9
DNA: TGTGCCAGCAGCAAACTTCCCCCGGGGCGCAGCGGGGACAATGAGCAGTTCTTC
CDR3: CASSKLPPGRSGDNEQFF

size: -
J: TRBJ2-5
D: -
V: TRBV19
DNA: TGTGCCAGTAGCCCCTCGGGACTTTTTCAAGAGACCCAGTACTTC
CDR3: CASSPSGLFQETQYF

size: many
J: TRBJ2-1
D: -
V: TRBV14
DNA: TGTGCCAGCAGCCAAGCCACATTCAGTGAGCAGTTCTTC
CDR3: CASSQATFSEQFF

size: many
J: TRBJ2-3
D: -
V: TRBV27
DNA: TGTGCCAGCAGTTTCTTGGTAGGCGGCACAGATACGCAGTATTTT
CDR3: CASSFLVGGTDTQYF

size: many
J: TRBJ2-7
D: TRBD2
V: TRBV6-2/TRBV6-3
DNA: TGTGCCAGCAGCAAGTCGGGACTAGCGGGATACTACGAGCAGTACTTC
CDR3: CASSKSGLAGYYEQYF

size: many
J: TRBJ2-5
D: -
V: TRBV7-8
DNA: TGTGCCAGCAGCTTAGGGCAGCGAGAGACCCAGTACTTC
CDR3: CASSLGQRETQYF

size: -
J: TRBJ1-1
D: -
V: TRBV29-1
DNA: TGCAGCGTGGCGAGCAGCCCCACTGAAGCTTTCTTT
CDR3: CSVASSPTEAFF

size: many
J: TRBJ2-3
D: TRBD2
V: TRBV4-3
DNA: TGCGCCAGCAGTCGCGGGGAGGGCTTCACAGATACGCAGTATTTT
CDR3: CASSRGEGFTDTQYF

size: -
J: TRBJ1-2
D: -
V: TRBV6-5
DNA: TGTGCCAGCAGTTACTCTTCAGGGAGCCTTATATATGGCTACACCTTC
CDR3: CASSYSSGSLIYGYTF

size: many
J: TRBJ2-1
D: TRBD2
V: TRBV19
DNA: TGTGCCAGTAGTATAAGCGGGAGCTCCTACAATGAGCAGTTCTTC
CDR3: CASSISGSSYNEQFF

size: few
J: TRBJ2-5
D: TRBD2
V: TRBV9
DNA: TGTGCCAGCAGCGCGGGACTAGCGGAGGTCGGGGTTTACTTC
CDR3: CASSAGLAEVGVYF

size: many
J: TRBJ2-1
D: -
V: TRBV6-2/TRBV6-3
DNA: TGTGCCAGCAGTTACTCGATCCTCCCGGTGCCAGGTGGGATCTACAATGAGCAGTTCTTC
CDR3: CASSYSILPVPGGIYNEQFF

size: many
J: TRBJ2-1
D: TRBD1
V: TRBV6-6
DNA: TGTGCCAGCAGTTACTCGGGACAGGGTGGCTATGAGCAGTTCTTC
CDR3: CASSYSGQGGYEQFF

size: many
J: TRBJ2-5
D: TRBD1
V: TRBV29-1
DNA: TGCAGCGTTGATAGGTATGAGAGGCAGGGGGTGAAGACCCAGTACTTC
CDR3: CSVDRYERQGVKTQYF

size: many
J: TRBJ2-3
D: -
V: TRBV7-2
DNA: TGTGCCAGCAGCCCCCAGCTCGGGGATACGCAGTATTTT
CDR3: CASSPQLGDTQYF

size: many
J: TRBJ2-1
D: -
V: TRBV2
DNA: TGTGCCAGCAGGAGTTCTTTGAACAATGAGCAGTTCTTC
CDR3: CASRSSLNNEQFF

size: many
J: TRBJ2-1
D: TRBD2
V: TRBV2
DNA: TGTGCCAGCAGTACCACTAGCGGGAGGGCTAGGGAGCAGTTCTTC
CDR3: CASSTTSGRAREQFF

size: -
J: TRBJ1-1
D: -
V: TRBV7-3
DNA: TGTGCCAGCAGCTGGACAACGAACACTGAAGCTTTCTTT
CDR3: CASSWTTNTEAFF

size: -
J: TRBJ1-1
D: -
V: TRBV7-2
DNA: TGTGCCAGCAGCTTAGACAGGGCCACTGAAGCTTTCTTT
CDR3: CASSLDRATEAFF

size: -
J: TRBJ2-1
D: -
V: TRBV6-4
DNA: TGTGCCAGCAGCCCCGTTTGGAAATCCTACAATGAGCAGTTCTTC
CDR3: CASSPVWKSYNEQFF

size: -
J: TRBJ1-3
D: -
V: TRBV28
DNA: TGTGCCAGCAGTTCGTTGCCGACGGCCCGCTCTGGAAACACCATATATTTT
CDR3: CASSSLPTARSGNTIYF

size: many
J: TRBJ2-1
D: -
V: TRBV3-1
DNA: TGTGCCAGCAGCCAAGGTCAACTAGCCCCCTTAGGGCAGTTCTTC
CDR3: CASSQGQLAPLGQFF

size: -
J: TRBJ2-1
D: -
V: TRBV7-4
DNA: TGTGCCAGCAGCTTAGGACCGGGGTACAATGAGCAGTTCTTC
CDR3: CASSLGPGYNEQFF

size: -
J: TRBJ2-5
D: TRBD2
V: TRBV5-6
DNA: TGTGCCAGCAGCTTGCCGGGACTAACCCAAGAGACCCAGTACTTC
CDR3: CASSLPGLTQETQYF

size: -
J: TRBJ2-7
D: -
V: TRBV7-9
DNA: TGTGCCAGCAGCGAGATATCCTACGAGCAGTACTTC
CDR3: CASSEISYEQYF

size: -
J: TRBJ2-7
D: TRBD1
V: TRBV28
DNA: TGTGCCAGCAGTCCCGCGGGGGAGACAGGGGGCGCGAGATCCTACGAGCAGTACTTC
CDR3: CASSPAGETGGARSYEQYF

size: -
J: TRBJ2-7
D: -
V: TRBV5-5
DNA: TGTGCCAGCAGCTTCTACCGGACCATCCACTACGAGCAGTACTTC
CDR3: CASSFYRTIHYEQYF

size: few
J: TRBJ2-7
D: TRBD1
V: TRBV27
DNA: TGTGCCAGCAGGTTACAGGGGAGCTCCTACGAGCAGTACTTC
CDR3: CASRLQGSSYEQYF

size: -
J: TRBJ2-3
D: -
V: TRBV28
DNA: TGTGCCAGCAGCCCCAGGGGAGAAGGAGATACGCAGTATTTT
CDR3: CASSPRGEGDTQYF

size: many
J: TRBJ2-7
D: -
V: TRBV4-1
DNA: TGCGCCAGCAGCCAAGGCAGAAGCTCCTACGAGCAGTACTTC
CDR3: CASSQGRSSYEQYF

size: few
J: TRBJ1-6
D: -
V: TRBV28
DNA: TGTGCCAGCAAAGGAGAGAGCTCCTATAATTCACCCCTCCACTTT
CDR3: CASKGESSYNSPLHF

size: -
J: TRBJ2-5
D: TRBD1
V: TRBV7-8
DNA: TGTGCCAGCAGCGAGCACAGGGGGCGGGGAGAGACCCAGTACTTC
CDR3: CASSEHRGRGETQYF

size: -
J: TRBJ2-3
D: -
V: TRBV28
DNA: TGTGCCAGCAGCCCCGATCGCACAGATACGCAGTATTTT
CDR3: CASSPDRTDTQYF

size: many
J: TRBJ2-5
D: -
V: TRBV10-3
DNA: TGTGCCATCAGTGGGCCAGCGGACCAAGAGACCCAGTACTTC
CDR3: CAISGPADQETQYF

size: many
J: TRBJ1-1
D: -
V: TRBV12-5
DNA: TGTGCTAGTGGACTGGGACCGTCGAACACTGAAGCTTTCTTT
CDR3: CASGLGPSNTEAFF

size: -
J: TRBJ1-1
D: -
V: TRBV5-1
DNA: TGCGCCAGCAGCTTGGCGACCCAGAACACTGAAGCTTTCTTT
CDR3: CASSLATQNTEAFF